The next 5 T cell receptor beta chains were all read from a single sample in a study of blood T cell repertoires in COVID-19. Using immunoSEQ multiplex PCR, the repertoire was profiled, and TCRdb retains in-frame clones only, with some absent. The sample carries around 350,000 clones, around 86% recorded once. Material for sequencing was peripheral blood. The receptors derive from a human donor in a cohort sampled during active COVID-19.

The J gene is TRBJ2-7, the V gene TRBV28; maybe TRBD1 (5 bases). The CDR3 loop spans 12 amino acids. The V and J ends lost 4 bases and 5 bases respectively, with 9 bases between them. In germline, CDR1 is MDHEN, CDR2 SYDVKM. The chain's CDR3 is CASSWGANEQYF. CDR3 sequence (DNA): TGTGCCAGCAGTTGGGGCGCGAACGAGCAGTACTTC. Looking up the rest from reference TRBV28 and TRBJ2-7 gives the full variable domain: DVKVTQSSRYLVKRTGEKVFLECVQDMDHENMFWYRQDPGLGLRLIYFSYDVKMKEKGDIPEGYSVSREKKERFSLILESASTNQTSMYLCASSWGANEQYFGPGTRLTVT.

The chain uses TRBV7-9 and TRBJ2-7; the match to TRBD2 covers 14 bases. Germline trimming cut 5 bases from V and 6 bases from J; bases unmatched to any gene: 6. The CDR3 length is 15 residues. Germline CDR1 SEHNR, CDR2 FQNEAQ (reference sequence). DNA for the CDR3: TGTGCCAGCAGCCGGGGACTAGCGGGAGTACTCGAGCAGTACTTC. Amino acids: CASSRGLAGVLEQYF.

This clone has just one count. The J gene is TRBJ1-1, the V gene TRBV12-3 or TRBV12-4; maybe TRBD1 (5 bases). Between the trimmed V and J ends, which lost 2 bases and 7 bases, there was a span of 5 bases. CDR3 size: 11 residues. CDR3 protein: CASSLRGEAFF. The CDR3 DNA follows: TGTGCCAGCAGTTTAAGGGGTGAAGCTTTCTTT.

CDR3 protein: CASSVERGGRGQPQHF. As DNA, the CDR3 is TGTGCCAGCAGTGTTGAGCGGGGGGGGCGCGGTCAGCCCCAGCATTTT. This chain uses TRBV2 with TRBJ1-5, with TRBD1 as a possible D gene (6 bases). The CDR3 spans 16 residues. V lost 4 bases and J 6 bases, leaving 19 bases between the germline ends. In germline, CDR1 is SNHLY, CDR2 FYNNEI.

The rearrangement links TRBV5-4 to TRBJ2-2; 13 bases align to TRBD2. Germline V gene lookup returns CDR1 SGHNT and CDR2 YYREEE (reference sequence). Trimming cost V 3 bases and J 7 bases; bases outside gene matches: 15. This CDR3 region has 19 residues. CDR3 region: CASSSRGTSGNSGGGELFF. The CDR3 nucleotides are TGTGCCAGCAGCTCCAGGGGGACTAGCGGGAACTCAGGGGGCGGGGAGCTGTTTTTT.